This T cell receptor beta chain came from a study of Ad26.COV2.S vaccination and SARS-CoV-2 variants (TCRdb year 2021). About the full investigation: Donors in the vaccine arm were drawn from COV1001, a phase I-IIa trial of Ad26.COV2.S in healthy adults that was multicentre, randomized, double-blind and placebo-controlled. Dosing of Ad26.COV2.S was intramuscular, at either 5x10^10 or 1x10^11 viral particles, delivered as one shot or as two shots spaced 56 days apart. TCRbeta repertoire sequencing was used to assess the specificity and breadth of SARS-CoV-2-reactive T cell receptors after Ad26.COV2.S vaccination. The TCR-sequenced set comprised about 32 samples: about 19 Ad26.COV2.S vaccine recipients, 5 placebo recipients and 8 SARS-CoV-2 convalescent individuals. Participants in the trial were split at random into five groups of five each, receiving low-dose or high-dose Ad26.COV2.S once or twice, or else placebo on both occasions. Investigators did not know the trial group allocation while performing experiments and assessing outcomes.

The immunoSEQ Assay was the method used to sequence TCRbeta CDR3 regions. After extraction, genomic DNA underwent amplification by bias-controlled multiplex PCR, followed by high-throughput sequencing. Per the authors' processing: To quantify the absolute abundance of every unique TCRbeta CDR3 region, sequences were collapsed and filtered. T cell fraction was estimated by normalizing TCRbeta template counts to usable DNA, with usable DNA measured through amplification of reference genes found in all nucleated cells. Repertoire TCRs were annotated as SARS-CoV-2-specific when V gene, CDR3 amino acid sequence and J gene were exactly matched to a known reactive TCR set. The reference SARS-CoV-2 TCR set was derived from MIRA and filtered for enrichment in COVID-19-positive ImmuneCODE repertoires, a step that removed public or cross-reactive TCRs. Using the MIRA antigens, annotated TCRs were further analysed by specific ORF or by position within an ORF. Depth was the summed frequency of annotated unique rearrangements, while breadth was defined as annotated unique rearrangements over total unique productive rearrangements. Group comparisons of TCR breadth used two-sided Wilcoxon rank-sum tests. Imported from immuneACCESS, the table was reduced by TCRdb to in-frame sequences with V and J called. These copies leave out some clones; in studies compared against another copy, an unresolved V gene accounts for under half, and the cause of the remainder is not known. V and J calls and clone size come straight from that table; D and trimming were deduced from the DNA. The sample includes about 400,000 clones, with approximately 91% observed a single time. The ten biggest clones cover around 2% of the sample.

The meaning of the sample's treatment or condition label: 15 to 20 received Ad26.COV2.S at low or high dose, single or two shots; roughly five received placebo; per-sample allocation not given. For vaccine and placebo recipients, repertoires were sequenced using samples collected on day 63 after the first injection. Between 29 July and 7 August 2020, Cohort 1b enrolled about two dozen adults aged 18-55 years at one site in Boston, USA. Ad26.COV2.S was a replication-incompetent adenovirus type 26 vector expressing a prefusion-stabilized SARS-CoV-2 spike protein from the original Wuhan strain. General study outcomes and caveats: Compared with placebo recipients, Ad26.COV2.S recipients showed higher spike-specific TCR breadth (P = 0.0014). Substantial breadth of spike-specific CD8+ and CD4+ T cell responses was reported after vaccination. Vaccine and placebo recipients had similar non-spike TCR breadth, a finding consistent with the vaccine containing only spike. It was noted by the authors that total T cell responses may have been underestimated by the TCR breadth and depth analyses. The study was not powered to compare responses between vaccine doses or regimens.

Concerning this clone itself: Its cognate antigen has yet to be identified. One base away there is no much larger clone; base qualities are not given.

V loses 8 bases at its end and J loses 0 bases; junction bases beyond the gene matches: 19. Its CDR3 holds 19 amino acids, cysteine through phenylalanine. The read is trimmed to its CDR3 DNA, 57 bases read in frame from base 1. As encoded in the germline V gene, CDR1 is MDHEN while CDR2 is SYDVKM. This receptor chain uses TRBV28 and TRBJ2-3, with 8 bases matching TRBD2. The source is a person aged 18 to 59 who received the Ad26.COV2.S COVID-19 vaccine or a placebo. The specimen comprised peripheral blood, sampled in a trial of Ad26.COV2.S vaccine versus placebo. The CDR3 reads as follows: CASPPLSGLASPSTDTQYF. The DNA sequence is given as TGTGCCAGCCCCCCGCTCTCCGGACTAGCTTCCCCTAGCACAGATACGCAGTATTTT.